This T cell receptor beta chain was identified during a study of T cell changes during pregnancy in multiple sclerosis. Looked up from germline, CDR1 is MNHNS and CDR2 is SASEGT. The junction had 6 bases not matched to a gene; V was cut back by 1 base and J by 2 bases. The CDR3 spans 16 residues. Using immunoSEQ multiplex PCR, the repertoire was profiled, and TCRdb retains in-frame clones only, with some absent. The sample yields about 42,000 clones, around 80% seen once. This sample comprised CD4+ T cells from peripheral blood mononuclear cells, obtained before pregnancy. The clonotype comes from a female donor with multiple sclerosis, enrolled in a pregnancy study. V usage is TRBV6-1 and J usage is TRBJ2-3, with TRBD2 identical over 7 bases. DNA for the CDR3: TGTGCCAGCAGTGAAGGGTGGGGGGGAATCACAGATACGCAGTATTTT. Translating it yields CASSEGWGGITDTQYF.